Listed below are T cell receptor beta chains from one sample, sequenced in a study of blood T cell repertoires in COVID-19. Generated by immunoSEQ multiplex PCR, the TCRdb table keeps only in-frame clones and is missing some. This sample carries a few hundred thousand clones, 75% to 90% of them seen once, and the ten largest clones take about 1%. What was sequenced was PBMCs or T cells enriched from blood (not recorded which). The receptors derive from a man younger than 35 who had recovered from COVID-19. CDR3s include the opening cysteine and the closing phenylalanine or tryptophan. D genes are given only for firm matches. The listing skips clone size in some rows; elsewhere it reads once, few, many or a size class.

CDR3: CASKGPGSETQYF; DNA: TGTGCCAGCAAAGGTCCGGGATCGGAGACCCAGTACTTC; V: TRBV6-5; D: -; J: TRBJ2-5; size: once
CDR3: CASSLEQGANSPLHF; DNA: TGCGCCAGCAGCTTGGAGCAGGGCGCTAATTCACCCCTCCACTTT; V: TRBV5-1; D: -; J: TRBJ1-6; size: -
CDR3: CASSLRPGAGNTIYF; DNA: TGTGCCAGCAGCTTACGGCCAGGGGCTGGAAACACCATATATTTT; V: TRBV7-3; D: -; J: TRBJ1-3; size: -
CDR3: CSAAGGHSYEQYF; DNA: TGCAGCGCTGCGGGCGGGCACTCCTACGAGCAGTACTTC; V: TRBV29-1; D: -; J: TRBJ2-7; size: -
CDR3: CATSDPTPEGRETQYF; DNA: TGTGCCACCAGTGACCCGACCCCCGAGGGGAGGGAGACCCAGTACTTC; V: TRBV24-1; D: -; J: TRBJ2-5; size: -
CDR3: CATSRDRGTTEAFF; DNA: TGTGCCACCAGCAGAGATCGCGGTACCACTGAAGCTTTCTTT; V: TRBV15; D: -; J: TRBJ1-1; size: -
CDR3: CASSLLRSPDEQYF; DNA: TGCGCCAGCAGCTTGCTGCGGAGCCCCGACGAGCAGTACTTC; V: TRBV5-1; D: -; J: TRBJ2-7; size: once
CDR3: CSASFGTEDQPQHF; DNA: TGCAGTGCTAGTTTTGGGACAGAGGATCAGCCCCAGCATTTT; V: TRBV20-1; D: TRBD1; J: TRBJ1-5; size: -
CDR3: CASSKLGQGANEAFF; DNA: TGTGCCAGCAGCAAACTTGGACAGGGGGCCAATGAAGCTTTCTTT; V: TRBV21-1; D: -; J: TRBJ1-1; size: -
CDR3: CASPQGALNEQFF; DNA: TGTGCCAGCCCGCAGGGGGCGCTTAATGAGCAGTTCTTC; V: TRBV3-1/TRBV3-2; D: TRBD1; J: TRBJ2-1; size: -
CDR3: CASSELPGTSGTDTQYF; DNA: TGTGCCAGCAGTGAGCTTCCCGGGACTAGCGGTACAGATACGCAGTATTTT; V: TRBV6-1; D: TRBD2; J: TRBJ2-3; size: -
CDR3: CASNSGTGVEKLFF; DNA: TGTGCCAGCAATTCCGGGACAGGGGTTGAAAAACTGTTTTTT; V: TRBV7-9; D: TRBD1; J: TRBJ1-4; size: -
CDR3: CAWSLLGYEQYF; DNA: TGTGCCTGGAGCCTACTAGGCTACGAGCAGTACTTC; V: TRBV30; D: -; J: TRBJ2-7; size: once
CDR3: CASSFSGGGNYGYTF; DNA: TGTGCCAGCAGTTTTAGCGGGGGGGGTAACTATGGCTACACCTTC; V: TRBV28; D: -; J: TRBJ1-2; size: -
CDR3: CASSLTGGYQPQHF; DNA: TGTGCCAGCAGTCTGACAGGGGGCTATCAGCCCCAGCATTTT; V: TRBV6-5; D: TRBD1; J: TRBJ1-5; size: -
CDR3: CASSQSRTSGGVLWYEQYF; DNA: TGTGCCAGCAGCCAATCTCGGACTAGCGGGGGAGTTTTATGGTACGAGCAGTACTTC; V: TRBV3-1/TRBV3-2; D: TRBD2; J: TRBJ2-7; size: -
CDR3: CASSSTGSSNQPQHF; DNA: TGTGCCAGTAGTTCAACAGGGAGTAGCAATCAGCCCCAGCATTTT; V: TRBV19; D: -; J: TRBJ1-5; size: once
CDR3: CASSEVGQGYTDTQYF; DNA: TGCGCCAGCAGTGAGGTCGGACAGGGCTACACAGATACGCAGTATTTT; V: TRBV10-2; D: TRBD1; J: TRBJ2-3; size: -
CDR3: CASGDMGQYNEQFF; DNA: TGTGCCAGCGGAGACATGGGACAGTACAATGAGCAGTTCTTC; V: TRBV11-3; D: TRBD1; J: TRBJ2-1; size: -
CDR3: CASSLWGQERTEAFF; DNA: TGTGCCAGCAGCTTATGGGGGCAAGAGAGAACTGAAGCTTTCTTT; V: TRBV7-9; D: -; J: TRBJ1-1; size: -
CDR3: CASSVVLATEAFF; DNA: TGTGCCAGCAGCGTAGTCCTCGCGACTGAAGCTTTCTTT; V: TRBV9; D: -; J: TRBJ1-1; size: -
CDR3: CASSLGGRSGNTIYF; DNA: TGCGCCAGCAGCCTAGGAGGCAGGTCTGGAAACACCATATATTTT; V: TRBV5-1; D: -; J: TRBJ1-3; size: -
CDR3: CASSSTGLAGEKQYF; DNA: TGTGCCAGCAGTTCAACGGGACTAGCGGGGGAGAAGCAGTACTTC; V: TRBV6-5; D: TRBD2; J: TRBJ2-7; size: -
CDR3: CASSRLLDTEAFF; DNA: TGTGCCAGCAGCCGTCTCCTTGACACTGAAGCTTTCTTT; V: TRBV2; D: -; J: TRBJ1-1; size: -
CDR3: CASSKSGVNTGELFF; DNA: TGTGCCAGCAGCAAATCGGGGGTGAACACCGGGGAGCTGTTTTTT; V: TRBV14; D: -; J: TRBJ2-2; size: -
CDR3: CATRVGSGATNEKLFF; DNA: TGTGCCACCCGAGTTGGGTCCGGGGCAACTAATGAAAAACTGTTTTTT; V: TRBV15; D: -; J: TRBJ1-4; size: -
CDR3: CAWSVGGENTEAFF; DNA: TGTGCCTGGAGTGTGGGAGGGGAGAACACTGAAGCTTTCTTT; V: TRBV30; D: -; J: TRBJ1-1; size: -
CDR3: CSVVTGGDTQYF; DNA: TGCAGCGTTGTGACGGGAGGAGATACGCAGTATTTT; V: TRBV29-1; D: TRBD2; J: TRBJ2-3; size: -
CDR3: CASSQEYYSNQPQHF; DNA: TGCGCCAGCAGCCAAGAGTACTATAGCAATCAGCCCCAGCATTTT; V: TRBV4-1; D: -; J: TRBJ1-5; size: -
CDR3: CASSHGQGAITEAFF; DNA: TGCGCCAGCAGCCATGGACAGGGGGCTATCACTGAAGCTTTCTTT; V: TRBV4-1; D: TRBD1; J: TRBJ1-1; size: few
CDR3: CASSLVRYEAFF; DNA: TGTGCCAGCAGTTTAGTCCGGTATGAAGCTTTCTTT; V: TRBV28; D: -; J: TRBJ1-1; size: -
CDR3: CASSTTPSYYNEQFF; DNA: TGTGCCAGCAGTACGACACCATCATACTACAATGAGCAGTTCTTC; V: TRBV19; D: -; J: TRBJ2-1; size: -
CDR3: CASSQGTGLAAWKLSYNEQFF; DNA: TGTGCCAGCAGCCAGGGAACGGGACTAGCGGCGTGGAAACTCTCCTACAATGAGCAGTTCTTC; V: TRBV14; D: TRBD2; J: TRBJ2-1; size: -
CDR3: CASSPRTDTYEQYF; DNA: TGTGCCAGCTCCCCCCGGACAGACACCTACGAGCAGTACTTC; V: TRBV18; D: -; J: TRBJ2-7; size: -
CDR3: CAISEGEVGNQPQHF; DNA: TGTGCCATCAGTGAGGGGGAGGTCGGCAATCAGCCCCAGCATTTT; V: TRBV10-3; D: -; J: TRBJ1-5; size: -
CDR3: CATTQGGAYNEQFF; DNA: TGTGCTACCACACAGGGGGGCGCCTACAATGAGCAGTTCTTC; V: TRBV12-5; D: TRBD1; J: TRBJ2-1; size: -
CDR3: CASSLITGINYGYTF; DNA: TGTGCCAGCAGCTTAATAACAGGGATTAACTATGGCTACACCTTC; V: TRBV5-5; D: -; J: TRBJ1-2; size: -
CDR3: CASRVDTNYGYTF; DNA: TGTGCCAGCAGGGTGGACACCAACTATGGCTACACCTTC; V: TRBV6-5; D: -; J: TRBJ1-2; size: -
CDR3: CASTQTNYGYTF; DNA: TGTGCCAGCACCCAAACTAACTATGGCTACACCTTC; V: TRBV28; D: -; J: TRBJ1-2; size: once
CDR3: CASGRMDSLGGPVYNEQFF; DNA: TGTGCCAGCGGGCGGATGGATAGTTTGGGGGGGCCCGTATACAATGAGCAGTTCTTC; V: TRBV7-6; D: -; J: TRBJ2-1; size: -